This TCR beta chain was profiled in a study of OX40 agonist ivuxolimab in advanced cancers. Study information: Three partial responders included one hepatocellular carcinoma patient and two cutaneous melanoma patients. Study-level findings and limits: Determination of antigen specificity was not performed for the expanded peripheral T cells. Both blood CD4+ and CD8+ T cells showed clonal growth by week 6 at 0.1 to 3.0 mg/kg. The authors also found low normalized T-cell clonal expansion in some nonresponders.

About this clone: What it binds is unknown.

TCRdb's copy holds only in-frame clones and misses some; the assay was immunoSEQ multiplex PCR. The profile shows under 85,000 clones, over 85% of them singletons. Looked up from germline, CDR1 is LNHDA and CDR2 is SQIVND (reference sequence). V lost 1 base and J 6 bases, leaving 13 bases between the germline ends. The CDR3 sequence is 15 residues long. The source of this sequence is an adult with an advanced solid tumor such as melanoma, head and neck, liver or kidney cancer. Here the sequenced sample was CD4+ or CD8+ T cells sorted from blood, taken in a trial of the OX40 agonist ivuxolimab. V is TRBV19 and J is TRBJ2-1; possibly TRBD1 for D (6 bases). In DNA form, the CDR3 reads TGTGCCAGTAGTATAGTTACAGGGATGGGCAATGAGCAGTTCTTC. It codes for CASSIVTGMGNEQFF.